The rows below give T cell receptor beta chains drawn from one sample of a study of T-cell memory formation after mild COVID-19. TCRdb reanalysed the 5' RACE reads using MiXCR and keeps one entry per CDR3 protein. There are 250,000 to 400,000 distinct CDR3 sequences in the sample; 14% occur only once, and around 20% lies in the top ten. The sample consisted of PBMCs or a T cell subset sorted from them (not recorded which). The origin of the receptors is a man aged 18 to 29 who had mild COVID-19 (a few samples of this study predate the infection). Cell type and time point are not known. Each CDR3 is given with its conserved first and last residue. Fields, in order: D gene, clone size, J gene, CDR3 length, V gene, CDR3 DNA, CDR3 protein. D genes are given only for firm matches. Rows give clone size only sometimes, using once, few, many, or a class for an expanded clone.

>TRBD2|-|TRBJ2-5|12|TRBV5-6
TGTGCCAGCAGCTTGACCTCCGGGACTAGAAGGTTC
CASSLTSGTRRF
>-|-|TRBJ2-1|14|TRBV29-1
TGCAGCTACCGGGCCCCAGGGACATACAATGAGCAGTTCTTC
CSYRAPGTYNEQFF
>-|-|TRBJ2-3|16|TRBV4-3
TGCGCCAGCAGCCAAGTAACGGGGACTAGCACAGATACGCAGTATTTT
CASSQVTGTSTDTQYF
>-|-|TRBJ2-3|15|TRBV7-2
TGTGCCAGCAGCTCTCCGGGGGGCATAGGAGATACGCAGTATTTT
CASSSPGGIGDTQYF
>-|many|TRBJ2-6|17|TRBV9
TGTGCCAGCAGCGCCCATTTGGACCGCTCTGGGGCCAACGTCCTGACTTTC
CASSAHLDRSGANVLTF
>-|-|TRBJ2-3|16|TRBV7-6
TGTGCCAGCAGCTTAGTGGGCAGGCCCAACACAGATACGCAGTATTTT
CASSLVGRPNTDTQYF
>-|few|TRBJ2-1|11|TRBV24-1
TGTGCCACCATGTCAGGGAATGAGCAGTTCTTC
CATMSGNEQFF
>-|-|TRBJ2-4|12|TRBV15
TGTGCCACCAGCGGTTCGGCGGGGAGGCAGTACTTC
CATSGSAGRQYF
>-|-|TRBJ1-2|13|TRBV7-6
TGTGCCAGCAGCCGTGACGGTCCTATGGCTAATGGGTTC
CASSRDGPMANGF
>-|few|TRBJ1-1|15|TRBV7-2
TGTGCCAGCAGCTTAGTGGCAGGGGCGAACACTGAAGCTTTCTTT
CASSLVAGANTEAFF
>TRBD1|few|TRBJ2-3|16|TRBV7-2
TGTGCCAGCAGCTTAGGACAGGGGGCCGGAACAGATACGCAGTATTTT
CASSLGQGAGTDTQYF
>-|-|TRBJ1-1|13|TRBV29-1
TGCAGCGTTGTTAAGGGGCCGAGAGACGAAGCTTTCTTT
CSVVKGPRDEAFF
>TRBD1|few|TRBJ1-6|14|TRBV6-1
TGTGCCAACCTTTCAACAGGGGACAATTCACCCCTCCACTTT
CANLSTGDNSPLHF
>-|few|TRBJ2-5|17|TRBV15
TGTGCCACCAGCAGAGGTCCGGCGGCTAGCGTTGGGGAGACCCAGTACTTC
CATSRGPAASVGETQYF
>-|few|TRBJ2-3|14|TRBV12-3/TRBV12-4
TGTGCCAGCAGTTCAAACAGAGGGGAAGATACGCAGTATTTT
CASSSNRGEDTQYF
>TRBD1|few|TRBJ1-6|15|TRBV5-1
TGCGCCAGCAGCTTGGCTTGGACAGGGATTTCACCCCTCCACTTT
CASSLAWTGISPLHF
>-|few|TRBJ1-3|13|TRBV30
TGTGCCTGGAGTTTTGGGACGGCGGTGACCATATATTTT
CAWSFGTAVTIYF
>-|few|TRBJ2-5|14|TRBV2
TGTGCCAGCAGTGATTTCCAGATGGGAGAGACCCAGTACTTC
CASSDFQMGETQYF
>-|-|TRBJ2-7|15|TRBV7-3
TGTGCCAGCAGCCCATCGGGGTGGATCGGGTACGAGCAGTACTTC
CASSPSGWIGYEQYF
>-|few|TRBJ2-5|16|TRBV19
TGTGCCAGTAGTATAAGTTGGGCCGGGACTTTAGAGACCCAGTACTTC
CASSISWAGTLETQYF
>-|-|TRBJ2-2|12|TRBV7-9
TGTGCCAGCAGCTTACAAACCGGGGAGCTGTTTTTT
CASSLQTGELFF
>-|-|TRBJ2-7|12|TRBV5-6
TGTGCCAGCAGCTTGGAGACAGGTAGGGGGTACTTC
CASSLETGRGYF
>TRBD1|few|TRBJ1-1|15|TRBV5-4
TGTGCCAGCAGCCAAAGGACAGGGGTCCTTTCTGAAGCTTTCTTT
CASSQRTGVLSEAFF
>-|-|TRBJ2-3|14|TRBV3-1
TGTGCCAGCACCTTAGACCCGAGGGCAGATACGCAGTATTTT
CASTLDPRADTQYF
>-|few|TRBJ1-5|14|TRBV12-3/TRBV12-4
TGTGCCAGCAGTTTAGCCTCCCGGCACCAGCCCCAGCATTTT
CASSLASRHQPQHF
>-|few|TRBJ1-2|13|TRBV5-1
TGCGCCAGCAGTTTCGACGGGTACTATGGCTACACCTTC
CASSFDGYYGYTF
>TRBD1|-|TRBJ2-5|14|TRBV2
TGTGCCAGCAGTGCTCGGACAGGGTTTGAGACCCAGTACTTC
CASSARTGFETQYF
>-|-|TRBJ1-2|15|TRBV7-2
TGTGCCAGCAGCTTAGCCAGGACAGACCTGTATGGCTACACCTTC
CASSLARTDLYGYTF
>TRBD1|-|TRBJ1-2|14|TRBV7-2
TGTGCCAGCAGCTCCGGGACAGGGGTTGTGAGCTACACCTTC
CASSSGTGVVSYTF
>TRBD2|-|TRBJ2-5|15|TRBV12-3/TRBV12-4
TGTGCCAGCAGGGCAAGCGGGGGGAGACAAGAGACCCAGTACTTC
CASRASGGRQETQYF
>-|once|TRBJ2-6|16|TRBV4-3
TGCGCCAGCAGCCAGGCCAGGACAGACGGGGCCAACGTCCTGACTTTC
CASSQARTDGANVLTF
>-|-|TRBJ1-6|12|TRBV29-1
TGCAGCGTTCGGGACGGTAATTCACCCCTCCACTTT
CSVRDGNSPLHF
>TRBD1|few|TRBJ2-3|13|TRBV20-1
TGCAGTGCTAGGCCAACAGGGGCAGATACGCAGTATTTT
CSARPTGADTQYF
>TRBD1|few|TRBJ2-5|16|TRBV7-9
TGTGCCAGCAGCTTTCCCGGGGACAGAGTTAAAGAGACCCAGTACTTC
CASSFPGDRVKETQYF
>-|few|TRBJ1-1|13|TRBV20-1
TGCAGTGCTCTAGGGCAGCTTGGCACTGAAGCTTTCTTT
CSALGQLGTEAFF
>-|many|TRBJ2-5|13|TRBV12-3/TRBV12-4
TGTGCCAGCGGTAGGGGGGAAGGGGAGACCCAGTACTTC
CASGRGEGETQYF
>TRBD2|few|TRBJ2-2|18|TRBV6-6
TGTGCCAGCAGCCACCAGCGGGGGGCTTACCACAACACCGGGGAGCTGTTTTTT
CASSHQRGAYHNTGELFF
>-|few|TRBJ2-5|13|TRBV12-3/TRBV12-4
TGTGCCAGCAGTACGGTGAGGAGAGAGACCCAGTACTTC
CASSTVRRETQYF
>-|-|TRBJ1-6|15|TRBV20-1
TGCAGTGCTAGGGACAGCGGGGCCGGGGATTCACCCCTCCACTTT
CSARDSGAGDSPLHF
>TRBD2|many|TRBJ2-5|13|TRBV12-3/TRBV12-4
TGTGCCAGCAGTTCGGGGGGAAGAGAGACCCAGTACTTC
CASSSGGRETQYF
>-|-|TRBJ1-6|12|TRBV20-1
TGCAGTGCTAGAGATCCCAACTCACCCCTCCACTTT
CSARDPNSPLHF
>TRBD1|many|TRBJ2-1|17|TRBV7-2
TGTGCCAGCAGCTTAAGCAGGGGGCTCAGGAGGGGGAATGAGCAGTTCTTC
CASSLSRGLRRGNEQFF
>-|few|TRBJ1-1|22|TRBV7-3
TGTGCCAGCAGCTCCCGCTCCAACGCTCAGGCGTCGGGGCCACCCATGAACACTGAAGCTTTCTTT
CASSSRSNAQASGPPMNTEAFF
>-|-|TRBJ1-5|14|TRBV15
TGTGCCACCAGCAGAAGAATGACGGGTCAGCCCCAGCATTTT
CATSRRMTGQPQHF
>-|few|TRBJ2-3|12|TRBV9
TGTGCCAGCAGCGTAGACGCGGGTACGCAGTATTTT
CASSVDAGTQYF
>TRBD1|many|TRBJ2-5|13|TRBV7-3
TGTGCCAGCAGCCAGGGACAGGGTGAGACCCAGTACTTC
CASSQGQGETQYF
>TRBD1|-|TRBJ1-1|13|TRBV6-5
TGTGCCAGCAACAGCCTGACAGGGGGAATTGCTTTCTTT
CASNSLTGGIAFF
>-|few|TRBJ1-6|15|TRBV9
TGTGCCAGCAGCGTTGATCAGGGGCTCTATTCACCCCTCCACTTT
CASSVDQGLYSPLHF
>TRBD2|few|TRBJ2-5|15|TRBV6-4
TGTGCCAGCAGTGTCAGCGGGGGGCCGCAGGAGACCCAGTACTTC
CASSVSGGPQETQYF
>-|few|TRBJ2-5|14|TRBV5-1
TGCGCCAGCAGCTTGGCCGAGTTACAAGAGACCCAGTACTTC
CASSLAELQETQYF
>TRBD2|few|TRBJ2-3|17|TRBV7-8
TGTGCCAGCAGCTTAGGTAGGGCTAGCGGAAGCACAGATACGCAGTATTTT
CASSLGRASGSTDTQYF
>-|-|TRBJ2-7|14|TRBV10-3
TGTGCCATCAGGGACATGGAAGGCTCCTACGAGCAGTACTTC
CAIRDMEGSYEQYF
>-|-|TRBJ2-2|18|TRBV4-1
TGCGCCAGCAGCCAAGGGAAGGGGCCGCGCTTAGCGCTTGGGGAGCTGTTTTTT
CASSQGKGPRLALGELFF
>-|many|TRBJ1-1|14|TRBV5-1
TGCGCCAGCGGAAAAACAGGACAGAACACTGAAGCTTTCTTT
CASGKTGQNTEAFF
>-|few|TRBJ2-2|15|TRBV2
TGTGCCAGCAGTGTTGAAGGGGCAAACACCGGGGAGCTGTTTTTT
CASSVEGANTGELFF